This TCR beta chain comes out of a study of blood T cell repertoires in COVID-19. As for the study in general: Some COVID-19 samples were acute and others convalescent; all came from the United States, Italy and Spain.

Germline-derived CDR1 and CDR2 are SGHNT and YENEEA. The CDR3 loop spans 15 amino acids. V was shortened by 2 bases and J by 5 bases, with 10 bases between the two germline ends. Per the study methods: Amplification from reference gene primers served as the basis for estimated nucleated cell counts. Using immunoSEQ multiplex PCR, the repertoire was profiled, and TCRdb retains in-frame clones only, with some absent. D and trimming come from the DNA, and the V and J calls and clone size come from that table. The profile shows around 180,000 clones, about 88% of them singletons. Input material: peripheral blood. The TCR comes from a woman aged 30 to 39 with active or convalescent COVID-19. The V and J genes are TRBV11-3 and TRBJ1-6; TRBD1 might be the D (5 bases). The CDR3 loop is CASSLRGGDNSPLHF. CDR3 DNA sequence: TGTGCCAGCAGCTTACGGGGAGGGGATAATTCACCCCTCCACTTT.